This TCR beta chain originates from a study of blood T cell repertoires in COVID-19 (dated by TCRdb to 2020 to 2022). For context, the study as a whole: Samples covering the acute and convalescent phases of COVID-19 were provided by collaborators in the United States, Italy and Spain. Subjects who had been exposed to COVID-19, were actively infected with it, or had recovered from it provided the deeply sampled blood TCRbeta repertoires that made up the dataset. A freely available public database, intended as a resource for researchers studying the immune response to SARS-CoV-2, is where the repertoires were released. The samples were drawn from the first 160 participants of the ongoing ImmuneRACE study and from some 1,300 subjects provided by 6 global collaborators. HLA class I and class II types, where available, came from metadata supplied by the sample provider rather than from assay-based typing. The sample metadata nearly always contained a de-identified subject ID, COVID-19 status, age in years and sex. The material from the prospective study consisted of cDNA or gDNA derived from T cells, B-cell-depleted T cells, or PBMCs. The full study reports these points: The quantity of clinical and demographic metadata differed by source and by participant and was supplied without curation.

TCRbeta CDR3 regions were amplified from genomic DNA using the immunoSEQ Assay, a bias-controlled multiplex PCR. Per the source publication's procedure: Nucleated cell counts per sample were estimated from amplification of reference gene primers within the assay. Sequence reads were collapsed and filtered to measure the absolute abundance of every unique TCRbeta CDR3 rearrangement. For each sample, productive Simpson clonality was calculated as the square root of Simpson's diversity index across productive rearrangements. TCRdb obtained this table from immuneACCESS and retained in-frame rearrangements with V and J assigned. These tables miss some clones; where compared with another copy, unresolved V genes account for less than half of the shortfall, and the remainder is unexplained. The V and J calls and clone size were taken over from that table, and D and trimming were inferred from the DNA. The sample yields approximately 45,000 clones; 88% were counted once. The biggest ten clones account for more than 13% of the sample.

From its cysteine to its phenylalanine, the CDR3 spans 18 amino acids. The sequence is cut down to CDR3 DNA, 54 bases in frame from base 1. Looking up the germline V gene yields CDR1 SGHTA and CDR2 FQGNSA. Trimmed from V: 1 base; trimmed from J: 2 bases; junction bases lacking a gene match: 12. In regard to this clone: This clone's antigen is unknown. No much larger clonotype is one base removed from it; base qualities were not supplied.

Whole blood was collected in K2EDTA tubes by collaborating institutions according to the institutions' own protocols. For TCRbeta analysis, collaborators shipped samples as frozen whole blood, isolated PBMCs, or DNA extracted from either of those sample types. Specimen: peripheral blood. The V and J segments used are TRBV7-2 and TRBJ2-7, with TRBD2 identical over 9 junction bases. This receptor was obtained from a human donor in a cohort sampled during active COVID-19. The DNA reads TGTGCCAGCAGCTTAGATTCGGGGCTAGCGGGGCCTACCTACGAGCAGTACTTC. Its coded protein is CASSLDSGLAGPTYEQYF.